A selection of T cell receptor beta chains follows, all from one sample in a study of blood T cell repertoires in COVID-19. Profiled with immunoSEQ multiplex PCR; TCRdb holds only in-frame clones, not every one. The table has about 140,000 clones, around 86% seen once. Sequencing input: PBMCs or T cells enriched from blood (not recorded which). The source is a man in his fifties or sixties who had recovered from COVID-19. The CDR3 runs from the conserved cysteine through the conserved F or W. D genes are given only for firm matches. For some rows the clone size is stated as once, few or many, or as a class when expanded; others skip it.

J	size	V	D	CDR3	DNA
TRBJ2-5	.	TRBV28	.	CASSLGAVRETQYF	TGTGCCAGCAGTTTAGGAGCGGTGCGAGAGACCCAGTACTTC
TRBJ1-3	.	TRBV27	.	CASRPGTGSSGNTIYF	TGTGCCAGCAGACCCGGAACAGGGTCCTCTGGAAACACCATATATTTT
TRBJ1-6	.	TRBV7-9	.	CASSSSNPFFNNSPLHF	TGTGCCAGCAGCTCCTCTAACCCGTTCTTCAACAATTCACCCCTCCACTTT
TRBJ2-1	.	TRBV28	TRBD2	CASSLGGGARNEQFF	TGTGCCAGCAGTTTGGGCGGGGGGGCCAGGAATGAGCAGTTCTTC
TRBJ2-2	.	TRBV3-1/TRBV3-2	.	CASSQVGGYGELFF	TGTGCCAGCAGCCAAGTTGGGGGCTACGGGGAGCTGTTTTTT
TRBJ2-3	.	TRBV2	.	CASLPRRGRNTDTQYF	TGTGCGAGCTTGCCGAGGCGGGGGCGGAACACAGATACGCAGTATTTT
TRBJ1-1	.	TRBV5-1	.	CASSLAPQGGTEAFF	TGCGCCAGCAGCTTGGCCCCCCAGGGAGGCACTGAAGCTTTCTTT
TRBJ1-4	once	TRBV28	.	CASSQGGTGNEKLFF	TGTGCCAGCAGTCAAGGCGGTACGGGGAATGAAAAACTGTTTTTT
TRBJ2-5	.	TRBV7-7	TRBD1	CASSLAGGAGETQYF	TGTGCCAGCAGCCTTGCAGGGGGCGCGGGAGAGACCCAGTACTTC
TRBJ2-1	.	TRBV11-3	.	CASSLVVGGRYNEQFF	TGTGCCAGCAGCTTAGTCGTTGGGGGGAGGTACAATGAGCAGTTCTTC
TRBJ2-3	.	TRBV5-4	TRBD2	CASSLLGASGMSDTQYF	TGTGCCAGCAGCTTGCTAGGGGCTAGCGGGATGTCAGATACGCAGTATTTT
TRBJ2-6	.	TRBV6-5	.	CASSQGLSGANVLTF	TGTGCCAGCAGTCAGGGGCTCTCTGGGGCCAACGTCCTGACTTTC
TRBJ1-6	.	TRBV5-6	.	CASSTLRGTRNSPLHF	TGTGCCAGCAGCACACTAAGGGGGACTAGGAATTCACCCCTCCACTTT
TRBJ2-1	once	TRBV4-1	.	CASSQSLFRGYYNEQFF	TGCGCCAGCAGCCAATCCCTTTTTCGCGGATACTACAATGAGCAGTTCTTC
TRBJ2-2	.	TRBV7-8	TRBD2	CASSLGAGVYTGELFF	TGTGCCAGCAGCTTAGGGGCGGGGGTCTACACCGGGGAGCTGTTTTTT
TRBJ1-1	.	TRBV5-1	.	CASSFRAMNTEAFF	TGCGCCAGCAGCTTCAGGGCTATGAACACTGAAGCTTTCTTT
TRBJ2-7	.	TRBV7-9	TRBD1	CASSTGQGYEQYF	TGTGCCAGCAGCACAGGACAGGGCTACGAGCAGTACTTC
TRBJ1-4	once	TRBV3-1/TRBV3-2	.	CASSQTHGIGEKLFF	TGTGCCAGCAGCCAGACCCACGGGATTGGCGAAAAACTGTTTTTT
TRBJ2-5	once	TRBV28	TRBD2	CAWGEGRRETQYF	TGTGCCTGGGGGGAGGGCCGTCGGGAGACCCAGTACTTC
TRBJ1-1	.	TRBV27	.	CASSLRQENTEAFF	TGTGCCAGCAGTTTAAGACAGGAGAACACTGAAGCTTTCTTT
TRBJ2-2	.	TRBV10-1	.	CASSEGLNTGELFF	TGCGCCAGCAGTGAGGGGCTGAACACCGGGGAGCTGTTTTTT
TRBJ1-2	.	TRBV28	TRBD1	CASSNSGGNGYTF	TGTGCCAGCAGTAACTCAGGGGGCAATGGCTACACCTTC
TRBJ2-2	few	TRBV5-1	TRBD1	CASSLGQGATGELFF	TGCGCCAGCAGCTTGGGACAGGGGGCTACAGGGGAGCTGTTTTTT
TRBJ2-2	.	TRBV7-4	.	CASSLARTGLSNTGELFF	TGTGCCAGCAGCTTAGCTAGAACAGGGCTTAGTAACACCGGGGAGCTGTTTTTT
TRBJ2-3	.	TRBV7-2	.	CASSLVRGGVTDTQYF	TGTGCCAGCAGCTTAGTTCGGGGCGGGGTCACAGATACGCAGTATTTT
TRBJ2-2	.	TRBV13	TRBD1	CASSLTGSAGELFF	TGTGCCAGCAGCCTGACAGGGAGTGCCGGGGAGCTGTTTTTT
TRBJ1-2	.	TRBV7-2	.	CASSLGQPYGYTF	TGTGCCAGCAGCTTAGGGCAACCCTATGGCTACACCTTC
TRBJ1-6	.	TRBV2	TRBD1	CASARQGTLYNSPLHF	TGTGCCAGCGCCAGACAGGGTACCCTTTATAATTCACCCCTCCACTTT
TRBJ1-5	.	TRBV27	TRBD1	CASSLISRGGNQPQHF	TGTGCCAGCAGTTTAATTTCCAGGGGGGGCAATCAGCCCCAGCATTTT
TRBJ2-1	.	TRBV15	.	CATSRESPGVAEQFF	TGTGCCACCAGCAGAGAGTCCCCTGGGGTAGCGGAGCAGTTCTTC
TRBJ2-2	.	TRBV5-3	TRBD2	CARSLAAKCWRENGELFF	TGTGCCAGAAGCTTGGCGGCAAAATGTTGGCGGGAGAACGGGGAGCTGTTTTTT
TRBJ1-1	once	TRBV27	.	CATRPGSNTEAFF	TGTGCCACCAGACCGGGTTCCAACACTGAAGCTTTCTTT
TRBJ1-1	.	TRBV9	.	CASGGTYTEAFF	TGTGCCAGCGGGGGCACCTACACTGAAGCTTTCTTT
TRBJ1-2	.	TRBV5-1	TRBD1	CASSLEKGAYGYTF	TGCGCCAGCAGCTTGGAAAAGGGGGCTTATGGCTACACCTTC
TRBJ2-4	.	TRBV28	.	CASSGGGTKNIQYF	TGTGCCAGCTCTGGGGGAGGAACCAAAAACATTCAGTACTTC
TRBJ2-1	.	TRBV2	.	CASSLLASYNEPFF	TGTGCCAGCAGTCTATTAGCGAGCTACAATGAGCCGTTCTTC
TRBJ2-1	.	TRBV23-1	TRBD1	CASSQSKSPNRGRLYNEQFF	TGCGCCAGCAGTCAATCAAAATCACCAAACAGGGGTCGTCTATACAATGAGCAGTTCTTC
TRBJ1-2	.	TRBV2	.	CASSEGWARGYTF	TGTGCCAGCAGTGAAGGATGGGCCCGCGGCTACACCTTC
TRBJ2-5	.	TRBV27	.	CASSPRLGGWETQYF	TGTGCCAGCAGTCCCCGTCTAGGCGGGTGGGAGACCCAGTACTTC
TRBJ1-1	.	TRBV18	.	CASSPWAENTEAFF	TGTGCCAGCTCACCATGGGCAGAGAACACTGAAGCTTTCTTT
TRBJ1-5	.	TRBV15	.	CATSRDKGYQPQHF	TGTGCCACCAGCAGAGATAAGGGGTATCAGCCCCAGCATTTT
TRBJ2-3	.	TRBV28	TRBD2	CASRRTSGGATQYF	TGTGCCAGCAGAAGGACTAGCGGGGGGGCAACGCAGTATTTT
TRBJ1-1	.	TRBV5-1	.	CASSLEGRPGGTEAFF	TGCGCCAGCAGCTTGGAGGGCAGGCCCGGGGGCACTGAAGCTTTCTTT
TRBJ2-5	.	TRBV19	TRBD1	CASNRDRGETQYF	TGTGCCAGTAACCGGGACAGGGGGGAGACCCAGTACTTC
TRBJ2-3	.	TRBV5-1	TRBD2	CASSPGLAGGTTDTQYF	TGCGCCAGCAGTCCGGGACTAGCGGGGGGGACGACAGATACGCAGTATTTT
TRBJ2-2	.	TRBV5-5	.	CASSLAKAAGELFF	TGTGCCAGCAGCTTGGCGAAGGCGGCCGGGGAGCTGTTTTTT
TRBJ2-2	.	TRBV5-1	.	CASSLVAVNTGELFF	TGCGCCAGCAGCTTGGTGGCGGTAAACACCGGGGAGCTGTTTTTT
TRBJ2-1	.	TRBV6-2/TRBV6-3	TRBD2	CASSKPSSGTYNEQFF	TGTGCCAGCAGTAAGCCGTCTAGCGGAACCTACAATGAGCAGTTCTTC
TRBJ2-1	few	TRBV7-8	.	CASSSGRKFFYNEQFF	TGTGCCAGCAGTTCGGGTCGCAAGTTTTTCTACAATGAGCAGTTCTTC
TRBJ1-4	.	TRBV3-1/TRBV3-2	TRBD1	CASSPTGVTNEKLFF	TGTGCCAGCAGCCCCACAGGGGTAACTAATGAAAAACTGTTTTTT
TRBJ2-3	.	TRBV6-5	TRBD2	CASSYGTSGDTDTQYF	TGTGCCAGCAGTTACGGGACTAGCGGGGATACAGATACGCAGTATTTT
TRBJ1-5	.	TRBV15	.	CATSREQVRQPQHF	TGTGCCACCAGCAGAGAACAGGTACGACAGCCCCAGCATTTT
TRBJ1-2	few	TRBV27	.	CASSPAARNYGYTF	TGTGCCAGCAGCCCGGCGGCCCGAAACTATGGCTACACCTTC
TRBJ1-1	.	TRBV18	.	CASSLLNTEAFF	TGTGCCAGCTCACTACTTAACACTGAAGCTTTCTTT